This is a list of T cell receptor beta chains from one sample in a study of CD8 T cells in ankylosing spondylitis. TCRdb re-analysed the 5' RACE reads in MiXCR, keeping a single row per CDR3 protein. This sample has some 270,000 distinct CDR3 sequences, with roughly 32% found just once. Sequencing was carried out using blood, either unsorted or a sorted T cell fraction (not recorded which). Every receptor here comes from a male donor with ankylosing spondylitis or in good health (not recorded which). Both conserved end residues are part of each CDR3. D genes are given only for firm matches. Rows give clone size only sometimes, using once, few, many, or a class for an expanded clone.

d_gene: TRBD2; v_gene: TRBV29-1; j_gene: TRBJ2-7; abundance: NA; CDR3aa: CSVDLGRGEQYF; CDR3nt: TGCAGCGTTGACTTGGGGAGGGGCGAGCAGTACTTC
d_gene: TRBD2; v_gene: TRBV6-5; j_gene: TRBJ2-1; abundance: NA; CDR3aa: CASSFPLAGYNEQFF; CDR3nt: TGTGCCAGCAGTTTCCCTCTAGCGGGGTACAATGAGCAGTTCTTC
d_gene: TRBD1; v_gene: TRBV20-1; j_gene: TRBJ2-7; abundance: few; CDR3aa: CSAGTGYNEQYF; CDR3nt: TGCAGTGCCGGGACAGGGTACAACGAGCAGTACTTC
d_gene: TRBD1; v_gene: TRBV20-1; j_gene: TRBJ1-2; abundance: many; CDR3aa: CSAASTGGNYGYTF; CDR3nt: TGCAGTGCTGCTTCGACAGGGGGCAATTATGGCTACACCTTC
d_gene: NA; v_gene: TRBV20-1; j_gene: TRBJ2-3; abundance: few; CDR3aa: CSARDRGQKLTDTQYF; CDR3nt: TGCAGTGCTAGAGATAGAGGACAAAAACTCACAGATACGCAGTATTTT
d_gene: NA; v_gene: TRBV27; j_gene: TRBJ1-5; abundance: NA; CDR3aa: CASSRALEGQPQHF; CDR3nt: TGTGCCAGCAGCCGGGCCCTCGAGGGGCAGCCCCAGCATTTT
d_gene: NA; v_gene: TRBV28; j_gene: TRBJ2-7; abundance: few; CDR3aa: CASSDGTREQYF; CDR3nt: TGTGCCAGCAGTGACGGGACTCGTGAGCAGTACTTC
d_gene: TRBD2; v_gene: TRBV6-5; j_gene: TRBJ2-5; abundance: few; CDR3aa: CASSSLAGGPLETQYF; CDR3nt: TGTGCCAGCAGTTCCCTAGCGGGGGGGCCTTTGGAGACCCAGTACTTC
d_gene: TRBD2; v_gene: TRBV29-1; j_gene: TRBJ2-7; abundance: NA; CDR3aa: CSVDGLAGEPLGEEQYF; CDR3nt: TGCAGCGTTGATGGACTAGCGGGCGAACCGCTGGGGGAAGAGCAGTACTTC
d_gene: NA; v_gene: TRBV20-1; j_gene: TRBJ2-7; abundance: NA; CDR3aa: CSARDPGTYEQYF; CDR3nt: TGCAGTGCTAGAGATCCCGGGACCTACGAGCAGTACTTC
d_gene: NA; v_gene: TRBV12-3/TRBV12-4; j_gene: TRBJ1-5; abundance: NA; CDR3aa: CASSRTEEQPQHF; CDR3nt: TGTGCCAGCAGTCGGACAGAGGAACAGCCCCAGCATTTT
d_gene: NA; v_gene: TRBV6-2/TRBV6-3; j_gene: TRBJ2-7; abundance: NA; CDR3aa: CASYDLGAGDEQYF; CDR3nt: TGTGCCAGCTACGACTTAGGGGCTGGGGACGAGCAGTACTTC
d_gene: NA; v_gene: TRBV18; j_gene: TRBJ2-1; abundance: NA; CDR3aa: CASSHTNEQFF; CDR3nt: TGTGCCAGCTCCCATACCAATGAGCAGTTCTTC
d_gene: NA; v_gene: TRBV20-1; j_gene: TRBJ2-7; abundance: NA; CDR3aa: CSAGLGPSYEQYF; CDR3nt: TGCAGTGCTGGGCTAGGGCCCTCCTACGAGCAGTACTTC
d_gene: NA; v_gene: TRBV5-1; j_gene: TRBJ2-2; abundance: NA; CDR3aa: CASSKRDGTGELFF; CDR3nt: TGCGCCAGCAGCAAACGGGACGGCACCGGGGAGCTGTTTTTT
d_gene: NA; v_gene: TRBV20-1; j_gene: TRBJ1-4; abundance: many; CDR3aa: CSAREAGRFNEKLFF; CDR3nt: TGCAGTGCTAGAGAGGCGGGCAGGTTTAATGAAAAACTGTTTTTT
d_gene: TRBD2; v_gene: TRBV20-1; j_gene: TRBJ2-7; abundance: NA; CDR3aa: CSATFSGGAHEQYF; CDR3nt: TGCAGTGCTACTTTCTCGGGGGGGGCCCACGAGCAGTACTTC
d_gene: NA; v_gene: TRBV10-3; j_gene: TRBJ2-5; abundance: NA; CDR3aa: CAISERQGSSSETQYF; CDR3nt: TGTGCCATCAGTGAAAGGCAGGGGTCATCGTCGGAGACCCAGTACTTC
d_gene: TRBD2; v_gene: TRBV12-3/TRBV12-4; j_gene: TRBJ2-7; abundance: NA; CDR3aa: CASKLSGGVNYEQYF; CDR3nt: TGTGCCAGCAAGCTTAGCGGGGGGGTGAACTACGAGCAGTACTTC
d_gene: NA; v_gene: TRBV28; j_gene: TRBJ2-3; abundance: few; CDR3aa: CASSPPRGEGTDTQYF; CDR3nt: TGTGCCAGCAGTCCTCCAAGGGGAGAAGGCACAGATACGCAGTATTTT
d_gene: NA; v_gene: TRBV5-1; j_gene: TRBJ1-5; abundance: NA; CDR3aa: CASSLSSGGNQPQHF; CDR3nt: TGCGCCAGCAGCTTGTCGTCGGGGGGCAATCAGCCCCAGCATTTT
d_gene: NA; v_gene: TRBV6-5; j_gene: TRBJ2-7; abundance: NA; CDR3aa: CASSYSNVGEQYF; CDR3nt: TGTGCCAGCAGTTATTCTAATGTCGGAGAGCAGTACTTC
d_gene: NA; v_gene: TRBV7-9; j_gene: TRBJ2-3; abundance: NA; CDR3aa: CASSLGLGGTDTQYF; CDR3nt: TGTGCCAGCAGCTTAGGTCTGGGCGGCACAGATACGCAGTATTTT
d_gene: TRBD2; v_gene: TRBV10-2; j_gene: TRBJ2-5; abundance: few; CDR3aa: CASSAISGGARRTQYF; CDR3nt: TGCGCCAGCAGTGCGATTAGCGGGGGGGCCAGACGGACCCAGTACTTC
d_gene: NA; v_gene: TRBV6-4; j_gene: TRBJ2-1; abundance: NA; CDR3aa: CASSDSRFSPREQFF; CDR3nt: TGTGCCAGCAGTGACTCGAGGTTTAGCCCCCGTGAGCAGTTCTTC
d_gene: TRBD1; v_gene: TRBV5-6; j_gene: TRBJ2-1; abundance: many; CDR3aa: CASSLSGQEIF; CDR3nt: TGTGCCAGCAGCTTGTCAGGACAGGAGATCTTC
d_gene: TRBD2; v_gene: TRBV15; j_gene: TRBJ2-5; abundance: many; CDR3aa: CATSGDYEETQYF; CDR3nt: TGTGCCACCAGCGGGGACTATGAAGAGACCCAGTACTTC
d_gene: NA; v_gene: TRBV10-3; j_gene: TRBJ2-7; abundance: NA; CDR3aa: CAISEGQAQPYEQYF; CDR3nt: TGTGCCATCAGTGAGGGGCAGGCACAGCCCTACGAGCAGTACTTC
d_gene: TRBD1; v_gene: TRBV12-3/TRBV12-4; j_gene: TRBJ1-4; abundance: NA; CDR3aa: CASSQTGLGEKLFF; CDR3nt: TGTGCCAGCAGCCAGACAGGGTTGGGTGAAAAACTGTTTTTT
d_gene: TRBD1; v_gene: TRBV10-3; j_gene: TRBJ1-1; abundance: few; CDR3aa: CATVRGQANTEAFF; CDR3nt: TGTGCCACCGTGAGAGGACAGGCTAACACTGAAGCTTTCTTT
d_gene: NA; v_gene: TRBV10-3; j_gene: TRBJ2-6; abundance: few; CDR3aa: CAIREYPRGANVLTF; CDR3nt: TGTGCCATCAGGGAGTACCCTCGTGGGGCCAACGTCCTGACTTTC
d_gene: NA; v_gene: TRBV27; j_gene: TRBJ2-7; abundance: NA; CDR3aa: CASSGTQRGTYEQYF; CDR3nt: TGTGCCAGCAGTGGAACTCAAAGGGGCACCTACGAGCAGTACTTC
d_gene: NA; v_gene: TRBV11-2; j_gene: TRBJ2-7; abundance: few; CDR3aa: CASSYRDTNYEQYF; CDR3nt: TGTGCCAGCAGCTACCGGGACACCAACTACGAGCAGTACTTC
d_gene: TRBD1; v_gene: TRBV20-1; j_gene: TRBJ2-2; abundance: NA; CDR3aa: CSARTRGQGNGELFF; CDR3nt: TGCAGTGCTAGAACCAGGGGACAGGGTAACGGGGAGCTGTTTTTT
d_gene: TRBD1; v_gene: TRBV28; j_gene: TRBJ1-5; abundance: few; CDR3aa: CASSLGGTENQPQHF; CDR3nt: TGTGCCAGCAGTTTAGGGGGGACAGAGAATCAGCCCCAGCATTTT
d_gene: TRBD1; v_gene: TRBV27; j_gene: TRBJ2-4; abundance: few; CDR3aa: CASSLSQGTSKNIQYF; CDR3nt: TGTGCCAGCAGTTTGTCACAGGGGACATCCAAAAACATTCAGTACTTC
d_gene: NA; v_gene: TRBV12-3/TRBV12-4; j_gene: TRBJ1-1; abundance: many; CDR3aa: CASTTPQENTEAFF; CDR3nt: TGTGCCAGCACCACCCCACAGGAGAACACTGAAGCTTTCTTT
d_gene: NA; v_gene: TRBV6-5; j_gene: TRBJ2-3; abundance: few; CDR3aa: CASTSPMDTQYF; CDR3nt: TGTGCCAGCACTTCCCCCATGGATACGCAGTATTTT
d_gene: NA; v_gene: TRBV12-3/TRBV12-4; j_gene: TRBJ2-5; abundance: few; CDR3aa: CASSPLGSGEGLETQYF; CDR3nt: TGTGCCAGCAGTCCTCTCGGGTCGGGGGAAGGTTTAGAGACCCAGTACTTC
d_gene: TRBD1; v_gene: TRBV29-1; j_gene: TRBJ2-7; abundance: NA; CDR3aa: CSVVTGGGEQYF; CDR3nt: TGCAGCGTTGTGACAGGGGGCGGCGAGCAGTACTTC
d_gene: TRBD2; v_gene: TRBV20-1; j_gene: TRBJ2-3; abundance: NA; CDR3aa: CSARGGAGRATDTQYF; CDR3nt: TGCAGTGCTAGAGGTGGAGCGGGGAGGGCGACAGATACGCAGTATTTT
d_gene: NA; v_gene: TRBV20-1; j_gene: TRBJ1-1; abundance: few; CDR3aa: CSASPHRSNTEAFF; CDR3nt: TGCAGTGCTAGCCCGCACAGGTCGAACACTGAAGCTTTCTTT
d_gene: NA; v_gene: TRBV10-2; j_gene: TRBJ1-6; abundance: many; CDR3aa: CATLQNLTPNSPLHF; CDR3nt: TGCGCCACCCTACAGAACCTCACACCTAATTCACCCCTCCACTTT
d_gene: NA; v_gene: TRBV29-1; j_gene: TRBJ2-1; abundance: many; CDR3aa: CSVDGARSYNEQFF; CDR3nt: TGCAGCGTTGATGGGGCGAGGTCCTACAATGAGCAGTTCTTC
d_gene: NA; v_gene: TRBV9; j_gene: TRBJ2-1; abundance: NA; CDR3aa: CASSRFGRGGNEQFF; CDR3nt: TGTGCCAGCAGCCGCTTTGGCAGGGGGGGCAATGAGCAGTTCTTC
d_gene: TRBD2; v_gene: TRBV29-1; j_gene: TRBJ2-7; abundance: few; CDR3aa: CSVTSSGGYEQYF; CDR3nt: TGCAGCGTGACGTCTAGCGGGGGCTACGAGCAGTACTTC
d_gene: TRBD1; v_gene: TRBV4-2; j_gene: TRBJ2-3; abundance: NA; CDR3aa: CASSQAGQSTDTQYF; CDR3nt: TGTGCCAGCAGCCAAGCGGGACAGAGCACAGATACGCAGTATTTT
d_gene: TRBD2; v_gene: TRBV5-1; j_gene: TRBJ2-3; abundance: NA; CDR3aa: CASSLPPRTSGGQDTQYF; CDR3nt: TGCGCCAGCAGCTTGCCCCCTCGGACTAGCGGGGGGCAAGATACGCAGTATTTT
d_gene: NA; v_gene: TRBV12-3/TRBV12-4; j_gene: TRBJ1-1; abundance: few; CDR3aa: CASTPDGYTEAFF; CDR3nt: TGTGCCAGCACCCCCGACGGATACACTGAAGCTTTCTTT
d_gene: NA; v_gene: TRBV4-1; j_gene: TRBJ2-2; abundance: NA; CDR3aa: CASSPGPSTGELFF; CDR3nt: TGCGCCAGCAGCCCTGGGCCGAGCACCGGGGAGCTGTTTTTT
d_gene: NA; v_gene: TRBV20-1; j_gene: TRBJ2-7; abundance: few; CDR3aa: CSVPGGSDYEQYF; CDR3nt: TGCAGTGTCCCGGGGGGCTCAGACTACGAGCAGTACTTC